This is a list of T cell receptor beta chains from one sample in a study of cytomegalovirus exposure and HLA in healthy donors. Clones were sequenced by immunoSEQ multiplex PCR, and TCRdb holds only the in-frame ones, with some missing. Of roughly 52,000 clones listed, just over 85% were seen once; the top ten hold over 6.5%. The source material was PBMCs. The receptor set was obtained from a woman aged 25 to 39 in good health and CMV-seronegative. Both conserved end residues are part of each CDR3. The D gene is left open where the match is weak. The size field is filled for only some rows; it gives once, few, many or a size class.

abundance: .
v_gene: TRBV28
d_gene: TRBD1
j_gene: TRBJ2-7
CDR3nt: TGTGCCAGCAGTACCCACAGGGACAGGGGTTCTTTGGTAACCTACGAGCAGTACTTC
CDR3aa: CASSTHRDRGSLVTYEQYF

abundance: .
v_gene: TRBV7-2
d_gene: .
j_gene: TRBJ2-5
CDR3nt: TGTGCCAGCAGCAAGACAGTCCAAGAGACCCAGTACTTC
CDR3aa: CASSKTVQETQYF

abundance: .
v_gene: TRBV9
d_gene: TRBD2
j_gene: TRBJ2-7
CDR3nt: TGTGCCAGCAGTACTAGCGGAGTGAGCTCCTACGAGCAGTACTTC
CDR3aa: CASSTSGVSSYEQYF

abundance: .
v_gene: TRBV9
d_gene: TRBD2
j_gene: TRBJ2-3
CDR3nt: TGTGCCAGCAGTGTGGCTAGCGGGAGTACAGATACGCAGTATTTT
CDR3aa: CASSVASGSTDTQYF

abundance: .
v_gene: TRBV6-5
d_gene: .
j_gene: TRBJ1-5
CDR3nt: TGTGCCAGCAGTTATAGTCCCCATCAGCCCCAGCATTTT
CDR3aa: CASSYSPHQPQHF

abundance: .
v_gene: TRBV5-4
d_gene: TRBD2
j_gene: TRBJ2-7
CDR3nt: TGTGCCAGCAGCCAGGGGCTAGCGGGACTCTACGAGCAGTACTTC
CDR3aa: CASSQGLAGLYEQYF

abundance: .
v_gene: TRBV7-9
d_gene: TRBD2
j_gene: TRBJ2-1
CDR3nt: TGTGCCAGCAGCGTATATATAGCGGGAGGGCCGCTTTTATTGGATGAGCAGTTCTTC
CDR3aa: CASSVYIAGGPLLLDEQFF

abundance: .
v_gene: TRBV10-3
d_gene: TRBD1
j_gene: TRBJ2-1
CDR3nt: TGTGCCATCAGCCCAACAGGGGGCTCCTACAATGAGCAGTTCTTC
CDR3aa: CAISPTGGSYNEQFF

abundance: .
v_gene: TRBV11-3
d_gene: .
j_gene: TRBJ1-5
CDR3nt: TGTGCCAGCACCCTTTATCAGCCCCAGCATTTT
CDR3aa: CASTLYQPQHF

abundance: .
v_gene: TRBV7-2
d_gene: TRBD2
j_gene: TRBJ2-1
CDR3nt: TGTGCCAGCAGCTTAGGAGGGGAGGGGAGATACAATGAGCAGTTCTTC
CDR3aa: CASSLGGEGRYNEQFF

abundance: .
v_gene: TRBV5-4
d_gene: TRBD1
j_gene: TRBJ2-7
CDR3nt: TGTGCCAGCAGCTTGGGGGGACAGACAACCTACGAGCAGTACTTC
CDR3aa: CASSLGGQTTYEQYF

abundance: .
v_gene: TRBV7-7
d_gene: .
j_gene: TRBJ2-2
CDR3nt: TGTGCCAGCAGGGCTGGTCTCGGAGCGAACACCGGGGAGCTGTTTTTT
CDR3aa: CASRAGLGANTGELFF

abundance: .
v_gene: TRBV6-1
d_gene: .
j_gene: TRBJ2-3
CDR3nt: TGTGCCAGCAGTGAGCTACAGTCTACAAACCTTAACACAGATACGCAGTATTTT
CDR3aa: CASSELQSTNLNTDTQYF

abundance: .
v_gene: TRBV2
d_gene: TRBD1
j_gene: TRBJ2-2
CDR3nt: TGTGCCAGCAGCCACGGGACAGCACCAGGTACCGGGGAGCTGTTTTTT
CDR3aa: CASSHGTAPGTGELFF

abundance: .
v_gene: TRBV7-3
d_gene: .
j_gene: TRBJ2-6
CDR3nt: TGTGCCAGCAGCTTAATGGGGGGTCGGGGGGCCAACGTCCTGACTTTC
CDR3aa: CASSLMGGRGANVLTF

abundance: .
v_gene: TRBV6-8
d_gene: .
j_gene: TRBJ2-7
CDR3nt: TGTGCCAGCAGTTACGGTCTGGCGGGCGCCTACGAGCAGTACTTC
CDR3aa: CASSYGLAGAYEQYF

abundance: few
v_gene: TRBV19
d_gene: .
j_gene: TRBJ1-5
CDR3nt: TGTGCCGCCGCCGGGGGGAGGGAACAGCCCCAGCATTTT
CDR3aa: CAAAGGREQPQHF

abundance: .
v_gene: TRBV28
d_gene: .
j_gene: TRBJ1-1
CDR3nt: TGTGCCAGCCGATTAAAACGGGGGGCGTCCCAGAACACTGAAGCTTTCTTT
CDR3aa: CASRLKRGASQNTEAFF

abundance: .
v_gene: TRBV6-5
d_gene: .
j_gene: TRBJ2-3
CDR3nt: TGTGCCAGCAGCCGAGGGTCAGATACGCAGTATTTT
CDR3aa: CASSRGSDTQYF

abundance: .
v_gene: TRBV7-2
d_gene: .
j_gene: TRBJ1-2
CDR3nt: TGTGCCAGCAGCTTAGGTTTTGGGTCAGGGGCTGGCTACACCTTC
CDR3aa: CASSLGFGSGAGYTF

abundance: .
v_gene: TRBV10-1
d_gene: TRBD1
j_gene: TRBJ2-5
CDR3nt: TGCGCCAGCAGTACGGGACAGAAAGAGACCCAGTACTTC
CDR3aa: CASSTGQKETQYF

abundance: .
v_gene: TRBV10-3
d_gene: .
j_gene: TRBJ2-1
CDR3nt: TGTGCCATCAGTGAGTCGGGACTCTCCAATGAGCAGTTCTTC
CDR3aa: CAISESGLSNEQFF

abundance: .
v_gene: TRBV25-1
d_gene: .
j_gene: TRBJ1-2
CDR3nt: TGTGCCAGCAGTGAATACCAGGGAGGTGGCTACACCTTC
CDR3aa: CASSEYQGGGYTF

abundance: .
v_gene: TRBV27
d_gene: TRBD2
j_gene: TRBJ2-3
CDR3nt: TGTGCCAGCGGGTCGGGAGGGGCAGATACGCAGTATTTT
CDR3aa: CASGSGGADTQYF

abundance: .
v_gene: TRBV7-9
d_gene: .
j_gene: TRBJ2-1
CDR3nt: TGTGCCAGCAGCAACACAGGGAGCTACAATGAGCAGTTCTTC
CDR3aa: CASSNTGSYNEQFF

abundance: .
v_gene: TRBV28
d_gene: TRBD1
j_gene: TRBJ1-5
CDR3nt: TGTGCCAGCTCCTTCCCCGGGACAGTTTCCCAGCCCCAGCATTTT
CDR3aa: CASSFPGTVSQPQHF

abundance: .
v_gene: TRBV4-1
d_gene: .
j_gene: TRBJ2-1
CDR3nt: TGCGCCAGCAGCCAAGAAGGACTCAGCTCCTACAATGAGCAGTTCTTC
CDR3aa: CASSQEGLSSYNEQFF

abundance: .
v_gene: TRBV6-1
d_gene: TRBD1
j_gene: TRBJ1-3
CDR3nt: TGTGCCAGCAGTGCCGGACAGGGAGGTCCTGGAAACACCATATATTTT
CDR3aa: CASSAGQGGPGNTIYF

abundance: few
v_gene: TRBV5-3
d_gene: TRBD2
j_gene: TRBJ2-5
CDR3nt: TGTGCCAGAAGCTTGGCCCGGGAGGGCCCTCGGGAGACCCAGTACTTC
CDR3aa: CARSLAREGPRETQYF

abundance: .
v_gene: TRBV30
d_gene: .
j_gene: TRBJ1-1
CDR3nt: TGTGCCTGGACCAAAAGCTACAGCTCTGAAGCTTTCTTT
CDR3aa: CAWTKSYSSEAFF

abundance: .
v_gene: TRBV5-6
d_gene: TRBD2
j_gene: TRBJ2-5
CDR3nt: TGTGCCAGCAACTTAAGACTAGCGGGGTCGAGAGAGACCCAGTACTTC
CDR3aa: CASNLRLAGSRETQYF

abundance: .
v_gene: TRBV28
d_gene: .
j_gene: TRBJ2-1
CDR3nt: TGTGCCAGCATCTCGGGGGTAGGCGATGAGCAGTTCTTC
CDR3aa: CASISGVGDEQFF

abundance: .
v_gene: TRBV30
d_gene: TRBD1
j_gene: TRBJ1-1
CDR3nt: TGTGCCTGGAACAGCTGGACAGGGGGCCTGAACACTGAAGCTTTCTTT
CDR3aa: CAWNSWTGGLNTEAFF

abundance: .
v_gene: TRBV6-4
d_gene: .
j_gene: TRBJ2-7
CDR3nt: TGTGCCAGCAGTGACTCGACCAGGGAACTCTCCTACGAGCAGTACTTC
CDR3aa: CASSDSTRELSYEQYF

abundance: .
v_gene: TRBV11-1
d_gene: .
j_gene: TRBJ2-7
CDR3nt: TGTGCCAGCAGCTTTGTGACTACGTCCGAGCAGTACTTC
CDR3aa: CASSFVTTSEQYF

abundance: .
v_gene: TRBV9
d_gene: .
j_gene: TRBJ2-7
CDR3nt: TGTGCCAGCAGCGTAGCCGGAGGTTACTCCTACGAGCAGTACTTC
CDR3aa: CASSVAGGYSYEQYF

abundance: .
v_gene: TRBV7-8
d_gene: TRBD1
j_gene: TRBJ1-4
CDR3nt: TGTGCCAGCAGCCAACCCAGGGGGAATGAAAAACTGTTTTTT
CDR3aa: CASSQPRGNEKLFF

abundance: .
v_gene: TRBV4-3
d_gene: TRBD2
j_gene: TRBJ2-5
CDR3nt: TGCGCCAGCAGCCAAGGGTGGACTAGCGGGAGGACGCGGGAGACCCAGTACTTC
CDR3aa: CASSQGWTSGRTRETQYF

abundance: .
v_gene: TRBV4-1
d_gene: TRBD1
j_gene: TRBJ1-2
CDR3nt: TGCGCCAGCAGCCCGACTCCTACTACAGGGGATTCTAACTATGGCTACACCTTC
CDR3aa: CASSPTPTTGDSNYGYTF

abundance: .
v_gene: TRBV27
d_gene: TRBD1
j_gene: TRBJ1-4
CDR3nt: TGTGCCAGCGGAGAGGAGACAGGGTATAATGAAAAACTGTTTTTT
CDR3aa: CASGEETGYNEKLFF

abundance: .
v_gene: TRBV28
d_gene: TRBD1
j_gene: TRBJ2-7
CDR3nt: TGTGCCAGCAGTTTAATTTCCAGCTGGGACAGCAAGTCCTACGAGCAGTACTTC
CDR3aa: CASSLISSWDSKSYEQYF

abundance: .
v_gene: TRBV28
d_gene: .
j_gene: TRBJ2-3
CDR3nt: TGTGCCAGCAGTTTTGGTGAGACAGCCCCCACAGATACGCAGTATTTT
CDR3aa: CASSFGETAPTDTQYF

abundance: .
v_gene: TRBV13
d_gene: TRBD1
j_gene: TRBJ1-1
CDR3nt: TGTGCCAGCAGCTTAGATACAGGGGAAGGTACTGAAGCTTTCTTT
CDR3aa: CASSLDTGEGTEAFF

abundance: .
v_gene: TRBV6-5
d_gene: .
j_gene: TRBJ2-7
CDR3nt: TGTGCCAGCAGTTACTCTCGAGGCGAGCAGTACTTC
CDR3aa: CASSYSRGEQYF

abundance: .
v_gene: TRBV14
d_gene: .
j_gene: TRBJ2-3
CDR3nt: TGTGCCAGCAGCCAAGAACGGGGCGGGGTGGATACGCAGTATTTT
CDR3aa: CASSQERGGVDTQYF

abundance: .
v_gene: TRBV7-8
d_gene: TRBD2
j_gene: TRBJ2-3
CDR3nt: TGTGCCAGCAGCTTAGGGGCTAGCGGGACCACAGATACGCAGTATTTT
CDR3aa: CASSLGASGTTDTQYF